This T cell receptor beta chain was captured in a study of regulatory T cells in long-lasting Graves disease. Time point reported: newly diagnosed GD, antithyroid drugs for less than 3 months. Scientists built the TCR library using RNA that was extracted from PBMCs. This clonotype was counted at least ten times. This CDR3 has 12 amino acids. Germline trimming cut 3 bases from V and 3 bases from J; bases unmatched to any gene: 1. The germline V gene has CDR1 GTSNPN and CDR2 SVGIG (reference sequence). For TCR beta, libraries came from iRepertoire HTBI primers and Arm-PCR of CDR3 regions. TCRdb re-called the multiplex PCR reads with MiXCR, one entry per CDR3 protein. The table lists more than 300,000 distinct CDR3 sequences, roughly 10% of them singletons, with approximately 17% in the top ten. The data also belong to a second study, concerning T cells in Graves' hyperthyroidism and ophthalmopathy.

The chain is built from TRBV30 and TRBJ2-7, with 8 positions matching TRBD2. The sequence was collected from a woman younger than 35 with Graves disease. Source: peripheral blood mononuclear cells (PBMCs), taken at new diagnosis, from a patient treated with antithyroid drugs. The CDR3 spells CAWRGLVYEQYF. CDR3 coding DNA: TGTGCCTGGAGGGGACTAGTCTACGAGCAGTACTTC. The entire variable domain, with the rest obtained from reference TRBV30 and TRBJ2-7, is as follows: SQTIHQWPATLVQPVGSPLSLECTVEGTSNPNLYWYRQAAGRGLQLLFYSVGIGQISSEVPQNLSASRPQDRQFILSSKKLLLSDSGFYLCAWRGLVYEQYFGPGTRLTVT.